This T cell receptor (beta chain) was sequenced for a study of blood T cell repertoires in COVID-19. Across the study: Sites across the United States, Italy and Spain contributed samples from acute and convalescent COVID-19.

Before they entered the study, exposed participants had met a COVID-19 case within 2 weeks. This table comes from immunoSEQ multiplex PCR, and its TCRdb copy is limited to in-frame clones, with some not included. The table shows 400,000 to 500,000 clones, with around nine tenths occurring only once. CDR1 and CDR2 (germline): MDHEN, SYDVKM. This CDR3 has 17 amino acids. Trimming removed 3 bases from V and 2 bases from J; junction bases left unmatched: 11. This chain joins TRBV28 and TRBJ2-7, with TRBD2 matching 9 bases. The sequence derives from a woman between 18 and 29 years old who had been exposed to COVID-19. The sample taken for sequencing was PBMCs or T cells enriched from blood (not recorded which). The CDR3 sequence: CASSFSPAGGRAYEQYF. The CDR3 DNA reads TGTGCCAGCAGTTTTTCCCCAGCGGGAGGTAGGGCCTACGAGCAGTACTTC.